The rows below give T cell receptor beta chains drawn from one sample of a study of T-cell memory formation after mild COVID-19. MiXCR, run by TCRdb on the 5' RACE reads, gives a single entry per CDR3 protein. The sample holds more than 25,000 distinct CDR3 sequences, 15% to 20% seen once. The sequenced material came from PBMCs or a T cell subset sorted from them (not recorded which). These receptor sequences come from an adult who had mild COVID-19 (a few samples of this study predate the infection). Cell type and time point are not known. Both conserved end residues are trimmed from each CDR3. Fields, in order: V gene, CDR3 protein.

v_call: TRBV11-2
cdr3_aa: ASSLRRTNTGELF

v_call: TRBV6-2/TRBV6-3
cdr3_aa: ASGENYGYT

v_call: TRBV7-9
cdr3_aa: ASSGPGQPYEQY

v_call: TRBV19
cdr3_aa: ATDFGRAQY

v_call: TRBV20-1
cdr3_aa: SARWFGQNTGELF

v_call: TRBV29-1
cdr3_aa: SVAKSRTGLETQY

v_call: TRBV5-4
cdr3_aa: ASSLPGEYGYT

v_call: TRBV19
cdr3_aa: SSSIAGKREWTGELF

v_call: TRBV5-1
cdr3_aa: ASSFDGGKVYGYT

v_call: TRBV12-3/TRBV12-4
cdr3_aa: ASSLVPNNEQY

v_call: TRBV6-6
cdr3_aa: ASSYGPSGNTIY

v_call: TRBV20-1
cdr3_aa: SARVPGNGGYT

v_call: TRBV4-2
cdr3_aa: ASSQDSTRPTEAF

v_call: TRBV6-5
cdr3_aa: ASSYDSLEAYEQY

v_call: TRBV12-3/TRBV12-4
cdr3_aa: ASSLSSDEQY

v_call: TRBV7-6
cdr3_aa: ASSPRTALTGELF

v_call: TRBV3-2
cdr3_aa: ASSQDLTSGRGPDTQY

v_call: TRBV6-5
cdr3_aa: ASTSSGSSYEQY

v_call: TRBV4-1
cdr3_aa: ASALAGTGDYEQY

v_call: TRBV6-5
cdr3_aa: ASSSSRTVTEAF

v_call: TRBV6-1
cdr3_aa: ASSERWYEQY

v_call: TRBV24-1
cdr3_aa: ATSVQGNEQF

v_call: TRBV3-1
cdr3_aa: ASSPGGTGQETQY

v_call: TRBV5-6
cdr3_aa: ASSLRGRTEAF

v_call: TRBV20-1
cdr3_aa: SAPAGGPGTEAF

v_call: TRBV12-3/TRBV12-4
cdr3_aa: ASRGQSLANSPLH

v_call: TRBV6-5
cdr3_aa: ASSRDRRFEKLF

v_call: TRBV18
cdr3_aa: ASSPRRETQY

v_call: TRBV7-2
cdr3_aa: ASSSYKNTGELF

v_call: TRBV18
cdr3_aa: ASSQGQGVTEAF

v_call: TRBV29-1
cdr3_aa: SAIGLWTAYNEQF

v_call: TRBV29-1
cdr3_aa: SVSGNGEETQY

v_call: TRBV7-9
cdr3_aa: ASSLAGRYYGYT

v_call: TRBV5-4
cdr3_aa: ASSLVGGYDEQY

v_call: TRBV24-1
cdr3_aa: ATSDSREREINEQF

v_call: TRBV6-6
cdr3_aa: ASRKLASYEQY

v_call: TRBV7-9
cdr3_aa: ASSLETGASWKQY

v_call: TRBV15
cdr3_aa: ATSRLSMTGIDEQF

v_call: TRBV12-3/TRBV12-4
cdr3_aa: ASNPSGTSGGAMLGTQY

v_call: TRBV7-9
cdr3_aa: ASSTRDTDTQY

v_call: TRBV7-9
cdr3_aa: ASSPPLAGVTSYNEQF

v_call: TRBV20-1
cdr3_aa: SARDPAGSENIQY

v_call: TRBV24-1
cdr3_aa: ATSDLGTSGSWF

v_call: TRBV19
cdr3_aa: ASSTRDRNEQY

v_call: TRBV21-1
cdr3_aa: ASSQVPGGLNEQF

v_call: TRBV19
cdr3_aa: ASSIVAAGGYNEQF

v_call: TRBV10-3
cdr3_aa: AISVSGGGQPQH

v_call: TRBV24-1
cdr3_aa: ATSAVVDTGELF